The sequence of this TCR beta chain was determined in a study of OX40 agonist ivuxolimab in advanced cancers. Whole-study results and caveats: At 0.1 to 3.0 mg/kg, clonal expansion of CD4+ and CD8+ blood T cells had occurred by week 6.

The table came from immunoSEQ multiplex PCR; TCRdb's copy has only in-frame clones and leaves some out. Of approximately 24,000 clones listed, about 83% are singletons. Notes on this clone: Its antigen is unidentified.

J lost 0 bases, V lost 5 bases, and 7 bases had no gene match. In germline, CDR1 is LNHDA, CDR2 SQIVND (reference sequence). CDR3 length equals 16 residues. Patients were ruled out by autoimmune disease history or systemic immunosuppression. The chain carries TRBV19 and TRBJ1-5; TRBD1 matches at 7 bases. Here the sequenced sample was CD4+ or CD8+ T cells sorted from blood, taken in a trial of the OX40 agonist ivuxolimab. The sequence derives from an adult with an advanced solid tumor such as melanoma, head and neck, liver or kidney cancer. DNA of the CDR3: TGTGCCAGTAGTCCCCGGGACAGCAATAGCAATCAGCCCCAGCATTTT. Amino acids: CASSPRDSNSNQPQHF.